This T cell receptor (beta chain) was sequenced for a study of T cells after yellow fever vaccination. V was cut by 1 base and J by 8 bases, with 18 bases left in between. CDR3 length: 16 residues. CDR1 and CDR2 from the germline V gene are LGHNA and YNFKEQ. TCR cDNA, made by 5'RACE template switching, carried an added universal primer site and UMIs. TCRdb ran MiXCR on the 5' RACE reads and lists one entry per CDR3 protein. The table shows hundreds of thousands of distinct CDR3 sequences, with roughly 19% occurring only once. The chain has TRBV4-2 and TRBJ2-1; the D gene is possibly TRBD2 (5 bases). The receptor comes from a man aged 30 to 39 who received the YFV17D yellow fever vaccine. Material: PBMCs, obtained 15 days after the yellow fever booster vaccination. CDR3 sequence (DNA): TGTGCCAGCAGCCAAGCCCTACCGGGTACGAGGGATGAGCAGTTCTTC. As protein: CASSQALPGTRDEQFF.